These 20 T cell receptor beta chains were all obtained from the same sample, sequenced in a study of T cells in Graves' hyperthyroidism and ophthalmopathy. Template material for amplifying TCR beta CDR3 regions consisted of RNA transcripts. HTBI primers were employed in a first-round RT-PCR of the TCR CDR3. MiXCR was run by TCRdb on the multiplex PCR reads, yielding one entry per CDR3 protein. The sample gives about 520,000 distinct CDR3 sequences, around 22% of which show up once; about 11% is in the top ten. Sequenced material: blood. The source of these receptors is a woman in her thirties with Graves' ophthalmopathy.

In its sample, this clonotype was seen many times. The chain recombines TRBV15 with TRBJ1-1, with 7 bases matching TRBD1. V shed 2 bases and J 4 bases; nucleotides not matched to a gene: 7. Germline V lookup: CDR1 LNHNV, CDR2 YYDKDF (reference sequence). This CDR3 region has 15 residues. CDR3 sequence reads: CATSRPDREATEAFF. CDR3 sequence (DNA): TGTGCCACCAGCAGACCTGACAGGGAGGCCACTGAAGCTTTCTTT.

This clonotype was detected ten times or more. The chain joins TRBV11-1 to TRBJ2-6; TRBD2 aligns across 9 bases. The trim removed 0 bases at V and 0 bases at J, leaving 9 bases unmatched. Germline values: CDR1 SGHAT, CDR2 FQDESV (reference sequence). This CDR3 contains 20 residues. CDR3 sequence: CASSLASGGTPPSGANVLTF. In DNA, the CDR3 is TGTGCCAGCAGCTTAGCCAGCGGGGGGACTCCCCCCTCTGGGGCCAACGTCCTGACTTTC.

Ten or more counts support this clonotype. The genes are TRBV28 and TRBJ2-2, with 8 bases fitting TRBD2. CDR1 is MDHEN and CDR2 is SYDVKM in the germline V gene. The V and J ends lost 7 bases and 3 bases, in that order; junction bases with no gene match: 10. This CDR3 is built from 16 residues. The CDR3 loop is CASIPVSGGYTGELFF. The CDR3 DNA sequence: TGTGCCAGCATCCCCGTGAGCGGGGGATACACCGGGGAGCTGTTTTTT.

V usage is TRBV6-1 and J usage is TRBJ2-2; D ambiguous. This CDR3 comprises 10 residues. V shed 10 bases and J shed 6 bases, with 6 bases lying between them. Germline V gene data show CDR1 as MNHNS and CDR2 as SASEGT. CDR3: CATDAGELFF. CDR3 nucleotide sequence: TGTGCCACGGATGCCGGGGAGCTGTTTTTT.

In its sample, this clonotype was seen many times. J is TRBJ2-7 and V is TRBV5-1; 11 bases fit TRBD2. The CDR3 is 15 amino acids. Germline V lookup: CDR1 SGHRS, CDR2 YFSETQ. The junction had 6 bases not matched to a gene; V was cut back by 5 bases and J by 2 bases. CDR3 sequence (DNA): TGCGCCAGCAGTGCTACTAGCGGGGGAACCTACGAGCAGTACTTC. It translates to CASSATSGGTYEQYF.

This clonotype appeared many times. CDR3 loop: CASSSGPSSYEQYF. In nucleotides, the CDR3 is TGCGCCAGCTCCTCTGGGCCCAGCTCCTACGAGCAGTACTTC. The chain recombines TRBV5-1 with TRBJ2-7; D unresolved. CDR1 is SGHRS, CDR2 YFSETQ, per germline. CDR3 length: 14 amino acids. The germline V and J ends were trimmed by 7 bases and 0 bases, with 14 bases remaining between them.

There are many counts of this clonotype. This chain's CDR3 is CASSEGGGRTEAFF. CDR3 in DNA: TGTGCCAGCAGTGAAGGCGGGGGTCGAACTGAAGCTTTCTTT. The chain employs TRBV6-1 and TRBJ1-1, with D possibly TRBD1 on 5 matching bases. This CDR3 has 14 amino acids. CDR1 and CDR2 (germline): MNHNS, SASEGT. Deletions cut 1 base from V and 5 bases from J, with 11 bases between.

This clonotype was picked up a small number of times. A read error may account for a junction end that differs from germline. The V call is TRBV9, the J call TRBJ1-1, with 8 bases identical to TRBD1. Germline V gene data show CDR1 as SGDLS and CDR2 as YYNGEE. This CDR3 has 12 residues. CDR3 in DNA: TGTGCCAGCCTGACAGGGGCCCCTGAGGCTTTCTTT. It is translated as CASLTGAPEAFF.

Many counts were recorded for this clonotype. The V call is TRBV20-1, the J call TRBJ1-1; D is uncertain. With 6 bases removed from V and 0 bases from J, the gap between germline ends came to 8 bases. Germline values: CDR1 DFQATT, CDR2 SNEGSKA (reference sequence). This CDR3 region has 12 residues. CDR3 in DNA: TGCAGTGCAGGGTCGGTGAACACTGAAGCTTTCTTT. Translated: CSAGSVNTEAFF.

This clonotype was seen a few times. The chain couples TRBV12-3 or TRBV12-4 to TRBJ2-7; 10 positions match TRBD2. The CDR3 runs to 16 residues. With 2 bases clipped from V and 2 bases from J, the junction kept 6 bases outside the gene matches. The CDR3 region has the DNA TGTGCCAGCAGTTTATCGGCTAGCGGGGGTGCCTACGAGCAGTACTTC. This codes for CASSLSASGGAYEQYF.

The sample holds a few counts of this clonotype. The rearrangement uses TRBV19 and TRBJ1-1, with a possible D match to TRBD1 (5 bases). Germline V gives CDR1 LNHDA, CDR2 SQIVND (reference sequence). The CDR3 is 16 amino acids. The germline V and J ends were trimmed by 3 bases and 3 bases, with 17 bases remaining between them. CDR3: CASSMILRVGDTEAFF. In DNA, the CDR3 is TGTGCCAGTAGTATGATCCTCAGGGTAGGGGACACTGAAGCTTTCTTT.

This clonotype was seen just once. The V and J genes are TRBV20-1 and TRBJ1-5; D is unresolved. This CDR3 is 14 amino acids long. The ends were cut back, 1 base at V and 5 bases at J, with 12 bases in the middle. CDR1 is DFQATT and CDR2 is SNEGSKA in the germline V gene (reference sequence). CDR3 sequence: CSARASDGDQPQHF. As DNA, the CDR3 is TGCAGTGCTAGAGCCTCGGACGGGGATCAGCCCCAGCATTTT.

This clonotype was seen repeatedly, ten times or more. The chain is built from TRBV28 and TRBJ2-7; no definite D call. The length of the CDR3 is 14 residues. CDR1 MDHEN and CDR2 SYDVKM come from the germline V gene. Trimming shortened V by 4 bases and J by 2 bases, and 12 bases separated the two germline ends. In DNA form, the CDR3 reads TGTGCCAGCAGTTCGGACGGGCCTCCCTACGAGCAGTACTTC. Protein sequence: CASSSDGPPYEQYF.

The gene calls are TRBV28 and TRBJ1-1; D possibly corresponds to TRBD1 (6 bases). This CDR3 is built from 15 residues. V was cut by 5 bases and J by 2 bases, with 15 bases left in between. CDR1 MDHEN and CDR2 SYDVKM come from the germline V gene. CDR3 sequence reads: CASSPVTGANTEAFF. The CDR3 nucleotides read TGTGCCAGCAGTCCGGTGACAGGCGCAAACACTGAAGCTTTCTTT.

A remark on this clonotype: Given a much more abundant clone one base away, this may be a read error. No conserved phenylalanine or tryptophan is present at the end of the CDR3, so a read error is the likely explanation. J is TRBJ1-2 and V is TRBV29-1; D is possibly TRBD1 (5 bases). V was trimmed by 8 bases and J by 7 bases, leaving 14 bases between them. The germline CDR1 and CDR2 sequences are SQVTM and ANQGSEA. The CDR3 sequence is 11 residues long. CDR3 sequence: CSTTAGFGYTL. Written as DNA, the CDR3 is TGCAGCACAACTGCAGGGTTTGGCTACACCCTC.

V gene TRBV12-3 or TRBV12-4 combines with J gene TRBJ1-1; D not resolved. Trimming pared 5 bases from V and 1 base from J, leaving 14 bases between. This CDR3 is built from 15 residues. CDR3 residues: CASSALIPGNTEAFF. The DNA of the CDR3 is TGTGCCAGCAGTGCCTTAATCCCGGGGAACACTGAAGCTTTCTTT.

The rearrangement uses TRBV27 and TRBJ2-7; 7 bases map to TRBD1. This CDR3 spans 14 amino acids. CDR1 and CDR2 from the germline V gene are MNHEY and SMNVEV (reference sequence). Trimming cost V 2 bases and J 4 bases; bases outside gene matches: 5. CDR3 protein: CASSLRGQIYEQYF. The CDR3, as DNA: TGTGCCAGCAGTTTACGGGGACAGATTTACGAGCAGTACTTC.

The chain links TRBV28 to TRBJ1-6; D unresolved. The CDR3 totals 14 residues. Between the trimmed V and J ends, which lost 3 bases and 6 bases, there was a span of 9 bases. The V gene's germline CDR1 is MDHEN and CDR2 SYDVKM. The CDR3 sequence is CASSFIWANSPLHF. For the CDR3, the DNA is TGTGCCAGCAGTTTTATCTGGGCTAATTCACCCCTCCACTTT.

This clonotype was found many times. The rearrangement links TRBV20-1 to TRBJ1-5; 9 bases are shared with TRBD1. Germline trimming cut 2 bases from V and 4 bases from J; bases unmatched to any gene: 3. The length of the CDR3 is 14 residues. Looked up from germline, CDR1 is DFQATT and CDR2 is SNEGSKA (reference sequence). CDR3 sequence: CSARQGQGNQPQHF. CDR3 DNA sequence: TGCAGTGCTAGACAGGGACAGGGAAATCAGCCCCAGCATTTT.

This clonotype was detected ten times or more. The chain recombines TRBV6-5 with TRBJ2-7; possibly TRBD1 or TRBD2 for D (5 bases each). The CDR3 covers 14 residues. V lost 4 bases to trimming and J lost 2 bases, with 12 bases between them. CDR1 is MNHEY and CDR2 is SVGAGI in the germline V gene. CDR3 residues: CASSSWDGPYEQYF. CDR3 nucleotide sequence: TGTGCCAGCAGTTCGTGGGACGGACCCTACGAGCAGTACTTC.